This passage covers 8 T cell receptor beta chains from one sample sequenced in a study of spatial heterogeneity in lung cancer. Study results and limitations: Within tumors, counts of expanded alpha and beta TCRs tracked tumor mutation counts.

TCRdb reprocessed the 5' RACE reads with MiXCR, giving one entry per CDR3 protein. The sample lists 4,000 or so distinct CDR3 sequences; 9.4% were seen once. No antigen has been assigned to these receptors. Time point noted: sample taken at primary tumor resection. Specimen: lung tumor tissue, collected at surgery. The receptor source for this set is a male donor with early-stage non-small cell lung cancer.

The chain has TRBV3-1 and TRBJ2-2; D unclear. The germline V gene encodes CDR1 LGHDT and CDR2 YNNKEL (reference sequence). The CDR3 runs 16 residues. V lost 3 bases and J 0 bases, leaving 11 bases between the germline ends. The chain's CDR3 is CASSQRPGANTGELFF. Here the CDR3 DNA reads TGTGCCAGCAGCCAGAGACCAGGAGCGAACACCGGGGAGCTGTTTTTT.

This clonotype was seen only a few times. The rearrangement joins TRBV29-1 to TRBJ2-3; 14 bases align to TRBD2. Trimming at V came to 7 bases and at J to 1 base, leaving 1 base not matched to a gene. CDR1 SQVTM and CDR2 ANQGSEA come from the germline V gene. The CDR3 is 14 residues long. Here the CDR3 reads CSAGLAGGTDTQYF. The CDR3 nucleotides are TGCAGCGCGGGACTAGCGGGGGGCACAGATACGCAGTATTTT.

Within the sample, this clonotype is large. This chain's CDR3 is CASSHAPGGRKETQYF. The CDR3 DNA reads as TGCGCCAGCAGCCATGCCCCCGGGGGGCGGAAAGAGACCCAGTACTTC. The J gene is TRBJ2-5, the V gene TRBV4-1; D is possibly TRBD2 (7 bases). The CDR3 runs 16 residues. Germline V gene lookup returns CDR1 MGHRA and CDR2 YSYEKL. V was clipped by 3 bases and J by 3 bases, with 17 bases between them.

This clonotype is categorized as medium-sized (0.01 to 0.1%). The chain has TRBV12-3 or TRBV12-4 and TRBJ2-5; no reliable D call. The CDR3 has 13 residues. Trimming shortened V by 5 bases and J by 2 bases, and 9 bases separated the two germline ends. CDR3 sequence (DNA): TGTGCCAGCAGTACGACTCCACAAGAGACCCAGTACTTC. It encodes CASSTTPQETQYF.

This clonotype is labeled medium-sized. The genes are TRBV6-2 or TRBV6-3 and TRBJ2-3; unclear D gene. Trimming removed 6 bases at V and 3 bases at J, with 13 bases between. CDR1 MNHEY and CDR2 SVGEGT come from the germline V gene. This CDR3 comprises 14 residues. The chain's CDR3 is CASSLSKRTDTQYF. CDR3 DNA sequence: TGTGCCAGCAGCCTTTCAAAACGGACAGATACGCAGTATTTT.

By its share, this clonotype is medium-sized. This sequence joins TRBV7-3 and TRBJ2-3; D uncertain. The germline V gene encodes CDR1 SGHTA and CDR2 FQGTGA. V lost 5 bases, J lost 0 bases, and 9 bases lay in between. The CDR3 sequence is 14 residues long. In DNA, the CDR3 is TGTGCCAGCAGCCCCATGGGCAGCACAGATACGCAGTATTTT. It encodes CASSPMGSTDTQYF.

This clonotype is categorized as medium-sized. The chain combines TRBV5-6 with TRBJ2-3; 13 nucleotides agree with TRBD2. Germline CDR1 is SGHDT and CDR2 is YYEEEE. V dropped 4 bases and J dropped 5; count of bases not matched to a gene: 10. The CDR3 extends over 17 amino acids. The CDR3 region is CASSIRTSGRGKDTQYF. In DNA, the CDR3 is TGTGCCAGCAGCATAAGGACTAGCGGGAGAGGGAAAGATACGCAGTATTTT.

This clonotype is judged medium-sized (0.01 to 0.1%). The V gene is TRBV9, the J gene TRBJ2-7, with D possibly called TRBD1 or TRBD2 (5 bases each). V was shortened by 4 bases and J by 3 bases, with 17 bases between the two germline ends. The CDR3 is 15 amino acids. The germline V gene has CDR1 SGDLS and CDR2 YYNGEE. In DNA form, the CDR3 reads TGTGCCAGCAGCCCCCGGGACGGCTCCTACTACGAGCAGTACTTC. Translation: CASSPRDGSYYEQYF.